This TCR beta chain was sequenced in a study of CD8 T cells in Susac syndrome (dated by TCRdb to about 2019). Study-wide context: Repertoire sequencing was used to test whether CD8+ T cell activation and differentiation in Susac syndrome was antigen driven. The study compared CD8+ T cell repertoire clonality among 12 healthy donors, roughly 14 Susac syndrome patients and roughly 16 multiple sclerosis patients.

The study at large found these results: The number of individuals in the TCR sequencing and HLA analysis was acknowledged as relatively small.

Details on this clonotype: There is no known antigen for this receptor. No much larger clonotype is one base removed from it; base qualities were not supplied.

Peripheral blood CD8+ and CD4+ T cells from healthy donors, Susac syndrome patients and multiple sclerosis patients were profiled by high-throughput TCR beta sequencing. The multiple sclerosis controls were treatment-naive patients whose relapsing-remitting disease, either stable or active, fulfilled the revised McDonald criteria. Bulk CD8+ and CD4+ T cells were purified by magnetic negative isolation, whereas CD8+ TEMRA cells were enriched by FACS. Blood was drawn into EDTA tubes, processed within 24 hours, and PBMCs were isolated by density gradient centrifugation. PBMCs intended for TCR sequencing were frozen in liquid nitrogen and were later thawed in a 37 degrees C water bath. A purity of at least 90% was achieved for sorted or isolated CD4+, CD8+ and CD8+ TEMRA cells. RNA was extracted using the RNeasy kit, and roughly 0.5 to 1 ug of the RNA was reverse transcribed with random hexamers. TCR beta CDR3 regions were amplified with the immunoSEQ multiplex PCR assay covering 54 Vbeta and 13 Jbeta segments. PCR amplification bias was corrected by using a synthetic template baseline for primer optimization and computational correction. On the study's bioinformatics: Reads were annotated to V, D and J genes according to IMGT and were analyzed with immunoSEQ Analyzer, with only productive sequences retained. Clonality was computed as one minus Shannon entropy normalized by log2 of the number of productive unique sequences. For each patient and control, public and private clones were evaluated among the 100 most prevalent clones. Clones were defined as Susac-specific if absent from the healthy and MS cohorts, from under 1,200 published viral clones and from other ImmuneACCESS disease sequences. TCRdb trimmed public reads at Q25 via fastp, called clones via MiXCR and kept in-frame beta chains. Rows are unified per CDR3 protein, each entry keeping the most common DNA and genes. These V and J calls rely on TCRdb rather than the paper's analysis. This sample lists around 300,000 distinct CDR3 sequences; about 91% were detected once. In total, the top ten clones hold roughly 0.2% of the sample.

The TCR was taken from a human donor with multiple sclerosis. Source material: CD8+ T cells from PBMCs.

The CDR3 here reads CASSRTSESYEQYF. The nucleotides read TGTGCCAGCAGTCGGACTAGCGAGTCCTACGAGCAGTACTTC. This chain is built from TRBV6-1 and TRBJ2-7, and 9 bases in between align with TRBD2. As encoded in the germline V gene, CDR1 is MNHNS while CDR2 is SASEGT. Spanning cysteine to phenylalanine, the CDR3 consists of 14 amino acids. CDR3 DNA is the only sequence kept; it has 42 bases, read in frame from the first base. The V end gives up 5 bases and the J end 1 base, leaving 3 bases in the junction not matched to a gene.